This entry features one TCR beta chain sequence. This sample was included in a study of blood T cell repertoires in COVID-19. On the study more broadly: Samples representing acute and convalescent COVID-19 were sourced from the United States, Italy and Spain.

Original data processing: Amplification of reference gene primers was used by the study to estimate nucleated cell counts. Repertoires were generated with immunoSEQ multiplex PCR, while TCRdb's copy carries only in-frame clones and drops some. D and trimming were read from the DNA, whereas the V and J calls and clone size are those reported in that table. The sample holds tens of thousands of clones, approximately 84% seen once. Sequences were obtained from peripheral blood. This TCR came from a man between 65 and 85 years old with acute or convalescent COVID-19.

The chain's CDR3 is CASRSGQVNTGELFF. The DNA of the CDR3 is TGTGCCAGCAGGTCAGGACAGGTGAACACCGGGGAGCTGTTTTTT. V usage is TRBV6-5 and J usage is TRBJ2-2; TRBD1 matches 7 bases. Trimming cost V 6 bases and J 1 base; bases outside gene matches: 5. Germline lookup yields CDR1 MNHEY and CDR2 SVGAGI. This CDR3 is built from 15 residues.